The 32 T cell receptor beta chains listed next were all sequenced from one sample in a study of low-dose radiotherapy and immunotherapy resistance in tumors (dated by TCRdb to 2022 to 2024). TCRdb records Illumina MiniSeq as the sequencer. Superscript III and a set of TRAV- and TRBV-specific primers were used to synthesize first-strand cDNA, so that both TCRalpha and TCRbeta chains were covered. TCRs were amplified with Phusion for roughly 20 PCR cycles using a constant-region primer together with the adapter attached to the V primers. TCRdb applied fastp at Q25 and MiXCR to the public reads, then kept only in-frame beta chains. Each record represents a unique CDR3 protein, reported with the most common genes and DNA among its rows. Recorded for this sample are approximately 90,000 distinct CDR3 sequences; more than 8% of them occurred a single time. The top ten clones comprise under 1.1% of the sample.

Taken with the paper, the label for time point translates to: before trial treatment. This specimen consisted of PBMCs, obtained before treatment. The receptor source for this set is a male donor with prostate cancer.

This clonotype showed up many times. The CDR3 DNA is TGTGCCTTGACGACAGGGGCGTTCTCTGGGGCCAACGTCCTGACTTTC. Amino acids: CALTTGAFSGANVLTF. The chain is built from TRBV30 and TRBJ2-6, with 8 bases matching TRBD1. V lost 7 bases, J lost 0 bases, and 8 bases stayed unmatched. CDR1 and CDR2 (germline): GTSNPN, SVGIG (reference sequence). The CDR3 is made up of 16 amino acids. Based on the CDR3 plus reference TRBV30 and TRBJ2-6, the full variable domain is SQTIHQWPATLVQPVGSPLSLECTVEGTSNPNLYWYRQAAGRGLQLLFYSVGIGQISSEVPQNLSASRPQDRQFILSSKKLLLSDSGFYLCALTTGAFSGANVLTFGAGSRLTVL.

This clonotype has at least ten counts. The chain carries TRBV29-1 and TRBJ1-2; D may be TRBD1 (6 bases). This CDR3 is built from 13 residues. Germline V gene lookup returns CDR1 SQVTM and CDR2 ANQGSEA. The V gene lost 1 base and the J gene lost 4 bases, with 10 bases spanning the gap. The CDR3 loop is CSVEVGGAYGYTF. The CDR3 DNA follows: TGCAGCGTTGAAGTGGGGGGGGCCTATGGCTACACCTTC.

This clonotype has a handful of counts. Sequence at one end of the junction differs from germline and may be a read error. The V and J genes are TRBV28 and TRBJ2-7; D could derive from TRBD1 or TRBD2 (5 bases each). CDR1 and CDR2 from the germline V gene are MDHEN and SYDVKM. The CDR3 is made up of 17 amino acids. The CDR3 bases are TGTGCCAGCAGCATAGGGACCGATAGACCGTTTGGCTACAAGCAGTACTTC. It is translated as CASSIGTDRPFGYKQYF.

This clonotype was seen at least ten times. The chain employs TRBV13 and TRBJ2-7; TRBD1 aligns across 7 bases. The CDR3 is made up of 12 amino acids. Germline V gene sequence: CDR1 PRHDT, CDR2 FYEKMQ (reference sequence). With 5 bases clipped from V and 6 bases from J, the junction kept 4 bases outside the gene matches. In DNA form, the CDR3 reads TGTGCCAGCAGCCTACAGGGGTCCGAGCAGTACTTC. It codes for CASSLQGSEQYF.

This clonotype has a count of ten or more. The chain employs TRBV2 and TRBJ1-6; 7 bases map to TRBD1. The V segment lost 8 bases and the J segment 4 bases; nucleotides outside the gene matches: 2. CDR1 and CDR2 from the germline V gene are SNHLY and FYNNEI. The CDR3 sequence is 13 residues long. This CDR3 reads CASGDSYNSPLHF. The CDR3 nucleotides read TGTGCCAGCGGGGACAGTTATAATTCACCCCTCCACTTT. The full variable domain, completed using reference TRBV2 and TRBJ1-6, is EPEVTQTPSHQVTQMGQEVILRCVPISNHLYFYWYRQILGQKVEFLVSFYNNEISEKSEIFDDQFSVERPDGSNFTLKIRSTKLEDSAMYFCASGDSYNSPLHFGNGTRLTVT.

This clonotype has a count of ten or more. The chain uses TRBV6-6 and TRBJ1-4; no clear D. Germline CDR1 and CDR2: MNHNY and SVGAGI (reference sequence). The V gene lost 6 bases and the J gene lost 6 bases, with 8 bases spanning the gap. The CDR3 consists of 12 residues. CDR3 region: CASSQTDEKLFF. The CDR3 DNA reads TGTGCCAGCAGCCAGACGGATGAAAAACTGTTTTTT.

This clonotype was detected many times. This rearrangement joins TRBV21-1 to TRBJ2-6; the D call in the table, TRBD1, was not verified against the DNA. TRBV21-1 is an annotated pseudogene. The CDR3 sequence is 19 residues long. This chain's CDR3 is CASSNPWTGGVSGANVLTF. Here the CDR3 DNA reads TGTGCCAGCAGCAACCCTTGGACAGGGGGAGTCTCTGGGGCCAACGTCCTGACTTTC.

The sample holds many counts of this clonotype. The V call is TRBV28, the J call TRBJ1-2; 10 bases map to TRBD1. The CDR3 is made up of 14 amino acids. J gave up 7 bases and V 5 bases, and 7 bases lay outside the gene matches. Germline V gene data show CDR1 as MDHEN and CDR2 as SYDVKM. The CDR3 sequence: CASSPLGTGAGYTF. DNA for the CDR3: TGTGCCAGCAGTCCCTTAGGGACAGGGGCTGGCTACACCTTC.

This clonotype showed up many times. This chain joins TRBV4-1 and TRBJ2-7, with D maybe TRBD1 (6 bases). The germline V gene encodes CDR1 MGHRA and CDR2 YSYEKL. V was cut by 1 base and J by 0 bases, with 10 bases left in between. There are 15 residues in the CDR3. This CDR3 is CASSQAGVGSYEQYF. The DNA for the CDR3 is TGCGCCAGCAGCCAAGCAGGGGTGGGCTCCTACGAGCAGTACTTC.

This clonotype was counted at least ten times. The CDR3, as DNA: TGTGCCAGCAGAAGGGTCTCCTACGAGCAGTACTTC. This codes for CASRRVSYEQYF. The chain recombines TRBV2 with TRBJ2-7; D remains ambiguous. The CDR3 loop spans 12 amino acids. V lost 6 bases and J lost 0, with 6 bases in between. Germline-derived CDR1 and CDR2 are SNHLY and FYNNEI.

In its sample, this clonotype was seen many times. The chain is built from TRBV29-1 and TRBJ2-1; D is possibly TRBD2 (6 bases). The CDR3 contains 16 residues. Trimming took off 1 base at V and 0 bases at J, with 13 bases between the two ends. CDR1 is SQVTM, CDR2 ANQGSEA, per germline. This CDR3 is CSVEGEERSSYNEQFF. The CDR3 DNA is TGCAGCGTTGAAGGGGAGGAGAGGAGCTCCTACAATGAGCAGTTCTTC.

This clonotype was detected ten times or more. The DNA for the CDR3 is TGCAGTGCAAAGAGGACAAGCCTGGATACGCAGTATTTT. Translated, it gives CSAKRTSLDTQYF. The V and J genes are TRBV20-1 and TRBJ2-3; a possible D gene is TRBD1 (5 bases). The CDR3 spans 13 residues. The V and J ends lost 6 bases and 6 bases respectively, with 16 bases between them. Germline V gene lookup returns CDR1 DFQATT and CDR2 SNEGSKA (reference sequence).

This clonotype was seen many times. The V call is TRBV7-2, the J call TRBJ2-7; D unresolved. The CDR3 length is 12 residues. Per germline, CDR1 SGHTA and CDR2 FQGNSA. Deletions cut 7 bases from V and 5 bases from J, with 12 bases between. The DNA of the CDR3 is TGTGCCAGCACCCCCGGTTCCGACGAGCAGTACTTC. This codes for CASTPGSDEQYF.

This clonotype was detected ten times or more. The chain uses TRBV5-5 and TRBJ2-5, with 7 bases aligning to TRBD1. The germline gives CDR1 SGHKS, CDR2 YYEKEE (reference sequence). Trimming removed 6 bases from V and 2 bases from J; junction bases left unmatched: 10. This CDR3 comprises 15 residues. CDR3 coding DNA: TGTGCCAGCACCACTACGGGGACAGCGCAAGAGACCCAGTACTTC. Translated: CASTTTGTAQETQYF.

This clonotype has a count of ten or more. The V gene is TRBV28, the J gene TRBJ2-2; the match to TRBD2 covers 11 bases. V lost 5 bases and J lost 6; bases outside the gene matches: 5. The CDR3 consists of 15 residues. The germline V gene encodes CDR1 MDHEN and CDR2 SYDVKM. CDR3 amino acids: CASSTSGSLAGELFF. The CDR3 nucleotides read TGTGCCAGCAGTACTAGCGGGAGTTTAGCCGGGGAGCTGTTTTTT.

This clonotype was recorded many times. The CDR3 DNA is TGTGCCTGGAGTGTTGGTGGTTTTCTGACAGCTTTCTTT. It specifies CAWSVGGFLTAFF. The chain carries TRBV30 and TRBJ1-1; no clear D. The CDR3 sequence is 13 residues long. V was shortened by 0 bases and J by 10 bases, with 15 bases between the two germline ends. CDR1 is GTSNPN, CDR2 SVGIG, per germline (reference sequence).

There are many counts of this clonotype. The chain links TRBV5-4 to TRBJ1-1; D is ambiguous. The V and J ends lost 0 bases and 4 bases respectively, with 10 bases between them. The CDR3 has 14 residues. In germline, CDR1 is SGHNT, CDR2 YYREEE (reference sequence). The CDR3 DNA reads TGTGCCAGCAGCTTGGCGGGTGTCAGCACTGAAGCTTTCTTT. Its protein product is CASSLAGVSTEAFF.

This clonotype was observed many times. The chain recombines TRBV24-1 with TRBJ2-7, with D tentatively TRBD2 (5 bases). The V gene's germline CDR1 is KGHDR and CDR2 SFDVKD. The CDR3 runs 11 residues. V was pared by 5 bases and J by 6 bases, with 7 bases between. The CDR3 nucleotides read TGTGCCACCAGTGCGGGATCCGAGCAGTACTTC. It codes for CATSAGSEQYF.

There are many counts of this clonotype. V and J are TRBV6-2 or TRBV6-3 and TRBJ1-3; no clear D gene. The CDR3 extends over 14 amino acids. V was trimmed by 7 bases and J by 0 bases, leaving 10 bases between them. The germline V gene has CDR1 MNHEY and CDR2 SVGEGT. CDR3 nucleotides: TGTGCCAGCAAGAGAGGGAGCTCTGGAAACACCATATATTTT. This translates into CASKRGSSGNTIYF.

Many counts were recorded for this clonotype. DNA for the CDR3: TGTGCCAGCAGCTTAGATCGGACAGGGTCTAGTGAGCAGTTCTTC. Its translation is CASSLDRTGSSEQFF. The chain is built from TRBV7-2 and TRBJ2-1; TRBD1 matches 8 bases. CDR1 and CDR2 from the germline V gene are SGHTA and FQGNSA. V shed 1 base and J 9 bases; nucleotides not matched to a gene: 8. The CDR3 runs to 15 residues.

The J gene is TRBJ2-6, the V gene TRBV19, with 11 bases lining up with TRBD2. From germline, CDR1 is LNHDA and CDR2 SQIVND (reference sequence). V lost 5 bases to trimming and J lost 0 bases; unmatched junction nucleotides: 6. The CDR3 covers 18 residues. This CDR3 is CASSGGGLAASGANVLTF. The CDR3 coding sequence is TGTGCCAGTAGTGGTGGGGGACTAGCGGCCTCTGGGGCCAACGTCCTGACTTTC.

This clonotype has ten or more counts. V usage is TRBV20-1 and J usage is TRBJ2-5; weak D call: TRBD1 (6 bases). The ends were cut back, 2 bases at V and 6 bases at J, with 10 bases in the middle. This CDR3 has 12 residues. CDR1 and CDR2 (germline): DFQATT, SNEGSKA (reference sequence). The CDR3 region has the DNA TGCAGTGCTAGACAGGGGTCGAAGACCCAGTACTTC. Translation gives CSARQGSKTQYF.

This clonotype was seen ten or more times. V and J are TRBV5-4 and TRBJ2-3; a weak D match, TRBD2 (6 bases). V lost 7 bases and J 1 base, leaving 10 bases between the germline ends. CDR3 length: 13 amino acids. In germline, CDR1 is SGHNT, CDR2 YYREEE (reference sequence). The CDR3 DNA sequence: TGTGCCAGCTGGAGGGCGGGCACAGATACGCAGTATTTT. Translated, it gives CASWRAGTDTQYF.

This clonotype was observed many times. This chain uses TRBV7-9 with TRBJ1-1; 9 bases are shared with TRBD1. The germline CDR1 and CDR2 sequences are SEHNR and FQNEAQ (reference sequence). The CDR3 runs to 17 residues. V lost 5 bases and J lost 0; bases outside the gene matches: 10. In nucleotides, the CDR3 is TGTGCCAGCAGCCCAACAGGGGGCGGCGTGATGAACACTGAAGCTTTCTTT. The encoded protein is CASSPTGGGVMNTEAFF.

This clonotype was observed at least ten times. The gene calls are TRBV3-1 and TRBJ1-1; D is unresolved. V dropped 3 bases and J dropped 1 base, with 9 bases sitting between them. The CDR3 contains 14 residues. Germline assignment: CDR1 LGHDT and CDR2 YNNKEL (reference sequence). CDR3 in DNA: TGTGCCAGCAGCCAGGAAATACCGAACACTGAAGCTTTCTTT. Protein: CASSQEIPNTEAFF.

This clonotype was recorded at least ten times. The chain combines TRBV14 with TRBJ2-1; D may be TRBD2 (5 bases). Trimming cost V 3 bases and J 3 bases, with 9 bases left between them. Germline V lookup: CDR1 SGHDN, CDR2 FVKESK. This CDR3 contains 14 residues. The CDR3 loop is CASSQILGYNEQFF. The CDR3 DNA is TGTGCCAGCAGCCAGATACTAGGCTACAATGAGCAGTTCTTC.

This clonotype was recorded at least ten times. The chain recombines TRBV7-6 with TRBJ2-7; 11 bases agree with TRBD2. This CDR3 region has 15 residues. Germline CDR1 and CDR2: SGHVS and FNYEAQ. V gave up 5 bases and J gave up 2 bases; unmatched junction bases: 5. CDR3 sequence: CASSKGTSGAYEQYF. CDR3 nucleotide sequence: TGTGCCAGCAGCAAAGGGACTAGCGGCGCCTACGAGCAGTACTTC.

This clonotype was counted between two and nine times. The chain is built from TRBV27 and TRBJ2-7; D might be TRBD2 (6 bases). CDR3 length equals 13 residues. Germline CDR1 reads MNHEY; CDR2 reads SMNVEV (reference sequence). V was cut by 9 bases and J by 5 bases, with 17 bases left in between. DNA for the CDR3: TGTGCCAGTAGGCGGGACCTCCTAGACGAGCAGTACTTC. This codes for CASRRDLLDEQYF.

This clonotype was seen repeatedly, ten times or more. This chain uses TRBV10-3 with TRBJ2-7; D is possibly TRBD1 (6 bases). Deletions cut 6 bases from V and 3 bases from J, with 15 bases between. Germline-derived CDR1 and CDR2 are ENHRY and SYGVKD. This CDR3 has 14 residues. The CDR3 spells CAIRGQISHYEQYF. The CDR3 DNA sequence: TGTGCCATCAGAGGACAGATTTCTCACTACGAGCAGTACTTC.

This clonotype was found many times. The rearrangement links TRBV29-1 to TRBJ2-7; D is perhaps TRBD1 or TRBD2 (6 bases each). Germline values: CDR1 SQVTM, CDR2 ANQGSEA. The length of the CDR3 is 13 residues. Trimming cost V 2 bases and J 6 bases, with 14 bases left between them. The DNA of the CDR3 is TGCAGCGTTGAAAAGGGGGGCCAGTCCGAGCAGTACTTC. The encoded protein is CSVEKGGQSEQYF.

The table lists this clonotype with many counts. V gene TRBV6-5 combines with J gene TRBJ1-2, with D tentatively TRBD1 (5 bases). Germline values: CDR1 MNHEY, CDR2 SVGAGI. Trimming pared 2 bases from V and 8 bases from J, leaving 12 bases between. The CDR3 extends over 13 amino acids. CDR3 sequence: CASSYGGAGGYTF. The CDR3 bases are TGTGCCAGCAGTTACGGGGGTGCAGGCGGCTACACCTTC.

At least ten counts were recorded for this clonotype. V is TRBV6-2 or TRBV6-3 and J is TRBJ2-1; D perhaps matches TRBD1 (6 bases). The ends were cut back, 8 bases at V and 4 bases at J, with 15 bases in the middle. Germline V CDR1 and CDR2: MNHEY, SVGEGT. This CDR3 contains 14 residues. CDR3 in DNA: TGTGCCAGCGGAGACAGGCCACAGTACAATGAGCAGTTCTTC. It is translated as CASGDRPQYNEQFF.